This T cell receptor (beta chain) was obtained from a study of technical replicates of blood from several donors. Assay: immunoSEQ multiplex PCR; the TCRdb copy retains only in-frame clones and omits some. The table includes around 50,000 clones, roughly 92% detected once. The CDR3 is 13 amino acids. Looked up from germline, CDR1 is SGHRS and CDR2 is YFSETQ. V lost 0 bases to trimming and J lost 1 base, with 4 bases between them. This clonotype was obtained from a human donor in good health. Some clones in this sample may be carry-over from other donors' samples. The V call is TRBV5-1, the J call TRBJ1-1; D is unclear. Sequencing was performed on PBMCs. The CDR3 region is CASSLVRNTEAFF. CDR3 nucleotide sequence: TGCGCCAGCAGCTTGGTCAGGAACACTGAAGCTTTCTTT.